The TCR beta chain described here comes from a study of shared clonotypes between healthy human individuals. General study points: The low donor count limited represented genetic and exposure-history diversity. Non-shared clonotypes were found to have lower generation probabilities than the clonotypes that were shared by all four of the sorted-subset donors.

Germline CDR1 MNHNS, CDR2 SASEGT. The ends were cut back, 3 bases at V and 5 bases at J, with 19 bases in the middle. The length of the CDR3 is 17 residues. As processed by the authors: Filtering was not the same, since immunoSEQ gave junction-only sequences without quality scores. Generated by immunoSEQ multiplex PCR, the TCRdb table keeps only in-frame clones and is missing some. V and J calls and clone size come straight from that table; D and trimming were deduced from the DNA. The sample yields 2 million to 2.5 million clones, around 90% seen once. Into CD45RA+ naive and CD45RA-negative memory subsets, the CD4+ cells were split. Concerning this clone itself: The antigen is undetermined.

This clonotype was sampled from a man between 18 and 35 years old in good health. Some clones in this sample may be carry-over from other donors' samples. This chain joins TRBV6-1 and TRBJ2-2; D might be TRBD1 or TRBD2, each matching 6 bases. Sequencing input: naive CD4+ T cells from PBMCs. The subset denotes: CD45RA+ positively selected. CDR3 DNA: TGTGCCAGCAGTGAGAGTCCGGGGGCGCGGATGACCGGGGAGCTGTTTTTT. Encoded protein: CASSESPGARMTGELFF.